This entry is about one T cell receptor beta chain. Its antigen is currently unknown. This entry belongs to a study of T-cell reconstitution after alpha-beta-depleted transplantation in children. Points from the study as a whole: Several hundred rapidly expanded clones from non-depleted graft cells reportedly supplied alpha-beta T cells about two months post-transplant. From newly produced T cells came most of the T-cell counts and diversity one year after transplant.

The germline V gene encodes CDR1 KGHSH and CDR2 LQKENI. The CDR3 has 15 amino acids. V dropped 0 bases and J dropped 4; count of bases not matched to a gene: 1. Preparation of the TCRbeta library involved a method that used unique molecular identifiers. TCRdb re-derived calls from the PCR reads in MiXCR, one entry per CDR3 protein. The sample yields 700,000 to 850,000 distinct CDR3 sequences, around 17% seen once. The specimen comprised PBMCs, mostly from graft donor cells, sampled 360 days after TCRalphabeta/CD19-depleted stem cell transplant. This sequence originates from a male patient younger than 18 who had a stem cell transplant for acute lymphoblastic leukemia, so the T cells may come from the graft donor. This sequence joins TRBV18 and TRBJ2-4, with 9 bases lining up with TRBD1. The CDR3 here is CASSPPGQGKNIQYF. The DNA of the CDR3 is TGTGCCAGCTCACCACCGGGACAGGGTAAAAACATTCAGTACTTC. Drawing the rest from reference TRBV18 and TRBJ2-4, the complete variable domain is NAGVMQNPRHLVRRRGQEARLRCSPMKGHSHVYWYRQLPEEGLKFMVYLQKENIIDESGMPKERFSAEFPKEGPSILRIQQVVRGDSAAYFCASSPPGQGKNIQYFGAGTRLSVL.